The 27 T cell receptor beta chains below all came from one sample that was sequenced in a study of cytomegalovirus exposure and HLA in healthy donors. Primers included in the PCR were 60 Vbeta and 13 Jbeta primers. Assay used: immunoSEQ multiplex PCR; TCRdb lists only in-frame clones, some missing. This table has roughly 150,000 clones, approximately 80% appearing once. The sequenced sample consisted of PBMCs. The receptors come from a young woman in good health and CMV-seronegative.

This rearrangement joins TRBV5-3 to TRBJ1-2, with 9 positions matching TRBD1. TRBV5-3 has ORF status, its function being uncertain. Trimming removed 5 bases from V and 1 base from J; junction bases left unmatched: 12. This CDR3 is built from 17 residues. As DNA, the CDR3 is TGTGCCAGAAGTTCCAGGACAGGGGACACTCGTAACTATGGCTACACCTTC. It codes for CARSSRTGDTRNYGYTF.

The chain joins TRBV28 to TRBJ1-4; D is possibly TRBD1 (5 bases). The length of the CDR3 is 13 residues. V was shortened by 2 bases and J by 6 bases, with 7 bases between the two germline ends. Germline CDR1 and CDR2: MDHEN and SYDVKM. CDR3 sequence reads: CASSLGGDEKLFF. The CDR3 nucleotides read TGTGCCAGCAGTTTAGGGGGGGATGAAAAACTGTTTTTT.

The chain couples TRBV5-4 to TRBJ2-1; tentative D call: TRBD2 (6 bases). Looked up from germline, CDR1 is SGHNT and CDR2 is YYREEE (reference sequence). The CDR3 has 13 residues. The V gene lost 4 bases and the J gene lost 8 bases, with 13 bases spanning the gap. CDR3 in DNA: TGTGCCAGCAGCCATGCTAGCGTCGATGAGCAGTTCTTC. This codes for CASSHASVDEQFF.

The chain employs TRBV2 and TRBJ1-6; the D is unclear. Trimming took 4 bases from V and 6 from J, leaving 13 bases between them. Germline CDR1 reads SNHLY; CDR2 reads FYNNEI. This CDR3 spans 15 amino acids. The CDR3 DNA reads TGTGCCAGCAGTGCATTTGGCCCTCCTAATTCACCCCTCCACTTT. It translates to CASSAFGPPNSPLHF. The full variable domain, its missing parts supplied by reference TRBV2 and TRBJ1-6, is EPEVTQTPSHQVTQMGQEVILRCVPISNHLYFYWYRQILGQKVEFLVSFYNNEISEKSEIFDDQFSVERPDGSNFTLKIRSTKLEDSAMYFCASSAFGPPNSPLHFGNGTRLTVT.

V and J are TRBV2 and TRBJ2-1; 7 nucleotides match TRBD2. The germline V gene has CDR1 SNHLY and CDR2 FYNNEI. Unmatched junction bases numbered 6, after V lost 6 bases and J lost 7 bases. The CDR3 has 13 residues. CDR3 in DNA: TGTGCCAGCAGGGGGGAGGGTAGGAATGAGCAGTTCTTC. Translating it yields CASRGEGRNEQFF.

V and J are TRBV11-2 and TRBJ2-3; 9 nucleotides align to TRBD1. This CDR3 is 16 amino acids long. In germline, CDR1 is SGHAT, CDR2 FQNNGV. J gave up 4 bases and V 0 bases, and 5 bases lay outside the gene matches. This CDR3 is CASSLDLQGAADTQYF. As DNA, the CDR3 is TGTGCCAGCAGCTTAGACTTACAGGGGGCCGCAGATACGCAGTATTTT.

V gene TRBV12-5 combines with J gene TRBJ2-7; 10 positions agree with TRBD2. V gave up 6 bases and J gave up 0 bases; unmatched junction bases: 8. This CDR3 comprises 16 residues. Germline values: CDR1 LGHNT, CDR2 FRNRAP. CDR3 sequence: CASGPGLAKSSYEQYF. The CDR3 DNA reads TGTGCTAGTGGCCCGGGACTAGCGAAAAGCTCCTACGAGCAGTACTTC.

The chain recombines TRBV5-1 with TRBJ1-1, with unresolved D. Trimming took 0 bases from V and 7 from J, leaving 16 bases between them. Germline CDR1 is SGHRS and CDR2 is YFSETQ. The CDR3 totals 15 residues. The CDR3 DNA sequence: TGCGCCAGCAGCTTGGACTTAGCCAGCGCCGTTGAAGCTTTCTTT. It yields the protein CASSLDLASAVEAFF.

The J gene is TRBJ1-1, the V gene TRBV7-8; the match to TRBD1 covers 7 bases. The CDR3 extends over 13 amino acids. J was trimmed by 8 bases and V by 4 bases; bases with no gene match: 7. Germline CDR1 and CDR2: SGHVS and FQNEAQ. CDR3 sequence (DNA): TGTGCCAGCAGCTCAAATTTGGACAGGGAAGCTTTCTTT. It specifies CASSSNLDREAFF.

This clone was seen a handful of times. The DNA of the CDR3 is TGCGCCAGCGGACGACAGGGGGATGAAAAACTGTTTTTT. It codes for CASGRQGDEKLFF. The genes are TRBV5-1 and TRBJ1-4; 9 bases align to TRBD1. V lost 7 bases to trimming and J lost 6 bases; unmatched junction nucleotides: 4. The CDR3 is 13 amino acids. The germline CDR1 and CDR2 sequences are SGHRS and YFSETQ.

The V call is TRBV28, the J call TRBJ2-3; the D is unclear. V was clipped by 4 bases and J by 6 bases, with 5 bases between them. Germline V gene lookup returns CDR1 MDHEN and CDR2 SYDVKM. This CDR3 is 11 amino acids long. The CDR3 DNA follows: TGTGCCAGCAGTTCGAGGGATACGCAGTATTTT. It yields the protein CASSSRDTQYF.

The J gene is TRBJ2-3, the V gene TRBV27, with D possibly TRBD1 on 5 matching bases. Germline values: CDR1 MNHEY, CDR2 SMNVEV (reference sequence). The CDR3 spans 14 residues. V was trimmed by 4 bases and J by 0 bases, leaving 8 bases between them. DNA of the CDR3: TGTGCCAGCAGTTACCAGGGTAGCACAGATACGCAGTATTTT. Translated: CASSYQGSTDTQYF.

J is TRBJ2-1 and V is TRBV9, with 8 bases lining up with TRBD2. V lost 5 bases and J lost 3; bases outside the gene matches: 7. This CDR3 contains 15 residues. Per germline, CDR1 SGDLS and CDR2 YYNGEE. The CDR3 DNA sequence: TGTGCCAGCAGTCCGGGGGGGCTGTTCTACAATGAGCAGTTCTTC. Amino acid sequence: CASSPGGLFYNEQFF.

This clone has just one count. The V gene is TRBV5-1, the J gene TRBJ1-6; 7 bases are shared with TRBD1. Germline CDR1 reads SGHRS; CDR2 reads YFSETQ. This CDR3 is built from 12 residues. V dropped 4 bases and J dropped 13; count of bases not matched to a gene: 5. CDR3 in DNA: TGCGCCAGCAGCGGAACAGGGGACCCCCTCCACTTT. Translation gives CASSGTGDPLHF.

This CDR3 reads CASSLAGTEYEQYF. In nucleotides, the CDR3 is TGCGCCAGCAGCTTGGCAGGGACAGAATACGAGCAGTACTTC. This chain uses TRBV5-1 with TRBJ2-5; 7 bases map to TRBD1. The J call may be faulty, since TRBJ2-7 better matches the DNA end. The CDR3 sequence is 14 residues long. CDR1 SGHRS and CDR2 YFSETQ come from the germline V gene.

This chain uses TRBV9 with TRBJ2-6; D perhaps matches TRBD1 (6 bases). Trimming took off 0 bases at V and 0 bases at J, with 10 bases between the two ends. Germline V gene data show CDR1 as SGDLS and CDR2 as YYNGEE. The length of the CDR3 is 17 residues. CDR3 bases: TGTGCCAGCAGCGTAGCAGGGGAAAGCTCTGGGGCCAACGTCCTGACTTTC. Protein product: CASSVAGESSGANVLTF.

The CDR3 protein is CASSPAYRVIRDYGYTF. CDR3 nucleotide sequence: TGCGCCAGCAGCCCCGCGTACAGGGTTATTCGGGACTATGGCTACACCTTC. The chain employs TRBV5-1 and TRBJ1-2; D perhaps matches TRBD1 (6 bases). CDR3 length: 17 residues. Trimming removed 4 bases at V and 3 bases at J, with 22 bases between. Germline lookup yields CDR1 SGHRS and CDR2 YFSETQ. Using reference TRBV5-1 and TRBJ1-2 for the parts outside the CDR3, the full variable domain is KAGVTQTPRYLIKTRGQQVTLSCSPISGHRSVSWYQQTPGQGLQFLFEYFSETQRNKGNFPGRFSGRQFSNSRSEMNVSTLELGDSALYLCASSPAYRVIRDYGYTFGSGTRLTVV.

The chain's CDR3 is CASSSAKEGNSPLHF. In nucleotides, the CDR3 is TGCGCCAGCAGCTCAGCTAAAGAGGGAAATTCACCCCTCCACTTT. The rearrangement joins TRBV5-1 to TRBJ1-6; D uncertain. The germline gives CDR1 SGHRS, CDR2 YFSETQ. The CDR3 contains 15 residues. The V end lost 3 bases, the J end lost 7 bases, and 14 bases lay between the germline ends.

This clone was counted between two and nine times. The chain combines TRBV15 with TRBJ2-1; 9 nucleotides agree with TRBD1. Looked up from germline, CDR1 is LNHNV and CDR2 is YYDKDF (reference sequence). CDR3 length equals 15 residues. Trimming took 4 bases from V and 5 from J; bases not matched to a gene: 6. In nucleotides, the CDR3 is TGTGCCACCAGCACCCGGGACAGGGAACACAATGAGCAGTTCTTC. Translated: CATSTRDREHNEQFF.

The chain has TRBV11-2 and TRBJ2-7; no clear D. V was clipped by 5 bases and J by 0 bases, with 14 bases between them. The CDR3 extends over 15 amino acids. Germline CDR1 SGHAT, CDR2 FQNNGV. CDR3 in DNA: TGTGCCAGCAGCGAGGCCCGAATCAGCTCCTACGAGCAGTACTTC. This encodes CASSEARISSYEQYF.

This clone was seen a single time. The rearrangement uses TRBV5-1 and TRBJ1-4, with D hard to call. The V end lost 4 bases, the J end lost 0 bases, and 10 bases lay between the germline ends. Germline CDR1 is SGHRS and CDR2 is YFSETQ. The CDR3 length is 15 residues. DNA of the CDR3: TGCGCCAGCAGCCAGGAGGGATCAACTAATGAAAAACTGTTTTTT. Protein sequence: CASSQEGSTNEKLFF.

There are a few counts of this clone. The chain joins TRBV6-5 to TRBJ1-1; 10 nucleotides match TRBD1. V lost 6 bases and J lost 7; bases outside the gene matches: 8. This CDR3 contains 14 residues. Germline CDR1 is MNHEY and CDR2 is SVGAGI. CDR3 in amino acids: CASSPGDRGVEAFF. The CDR3 DNA sequence: TGTGCCAGCAGCCCCGGGGACAGGGGCGTTGAAGCTTTCTTT.

This chain connects TRBV19 to TRBJ2-3, with a tentative D call TRBD2 (6 bases). The germline V gene encodes CDR1 LNHDA and CDR2 SQIVND (reference sequence). V was trimmed by 3 bases and J by 4 bases, leaving 8 bases between them. The CDR3 is 13 amino acids. The CDR3 DNA follows: TGTGCCAGTAGTATGACTAGAGCAGATACGCAGTATTTT. Its protein product is CASSMTRADTQYF.

This chain connects TRBV7-3 to TRBJ1-1; the D gene is possibly TRBD1 (5 bases). The CDR3 sequence is 13 residues long. Trimming cost V 4 bases and J 3 bases, with 9 bases left between them. Germline-derived CDR1 and CDR2 are SGHTA and FQGTGA. Here the CDR3 DNA reads TGTGCCAGCAGCTCGACAGTATACACTGAAGCTTTCTTT. This gives the protein CASSSTVYTEAFF.

This clone was observed a handful of times. The chain recombines TRBV6-5 with TRBJ2-7; 11 bases match TRBD1. Germline lookup yields CDR1 MNHEY and CDR2 SVGAGI. The CDR3 totals 14 residues. The junction had 7 bases not matched to a gene; V was cut back by 6 bases and J by 6 bases. The CDR3 here is CASRRDRGAREQYF. CDR3 nucleotide sequence: TGTGCCAGCAGGCGGGACAGGGGGGCCCGCGAGCAGTACTTC.

The genes are TRBV2 and TRBJ2-1; 9 bases fit TRBD2. V was clipped by 2 bases and J by 10 bases; unmatched bases: 9. This CDR3 is built from 15 residues. Germline V CDR1 and CDR2: SNHLY, FYNNEI. CDR3 residues: CASSELREGVEEQFF. In DNA, the CDR3 is TGTGCCAGCAGTGAATTGCGGGAGGGGGTCGAAGAGCAGTTCTTC. The whole variable domain, remainder taken from reference TRBV2 and TRBJ2-1, is EPEVTQTPSHQVTQMGQEVILRCVPISNHLYFYWYRQILGQKVEFLVSFYNNEISEKSEIFDDQFSVERPDGSNFTLKIRSTKLEDSAMYFCASSELREGVEEQFFGPGTRLTVL.

The V call is TRBV7-2, the J call TRBJ2-7; the D is unclear. The germline V gene encodes CDR1 SGHTA and CDR2 FQGNSA. The V end was cut by 3 bases, the J end by 0 bases, with 12 bases between. This CDR3 comprises 15 residues. The CDR3 sequence: CASSFATASSYEQYF. The DNA of the CDR3 is TGTGCCAGCAGCTTTGCGACTGCCAGCTCCTACGAGCAGTACTTC.